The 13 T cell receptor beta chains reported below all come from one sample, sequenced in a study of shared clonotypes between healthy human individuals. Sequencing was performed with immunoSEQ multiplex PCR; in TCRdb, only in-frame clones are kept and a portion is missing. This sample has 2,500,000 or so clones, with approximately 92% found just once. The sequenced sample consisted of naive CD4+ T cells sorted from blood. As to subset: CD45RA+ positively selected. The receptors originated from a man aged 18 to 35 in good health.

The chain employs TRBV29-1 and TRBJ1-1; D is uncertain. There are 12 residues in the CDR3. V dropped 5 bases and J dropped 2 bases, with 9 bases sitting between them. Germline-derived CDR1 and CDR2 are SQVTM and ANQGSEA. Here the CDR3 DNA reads TGCAGCGTTAGGTTCCCCAACACTGAAGCTTTCTTT. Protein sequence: CSVRFPNTEAFF. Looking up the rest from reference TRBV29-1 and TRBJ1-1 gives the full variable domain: SAVISQKPSRDICQRGTSLTIQCQVDSQVTMMFWYRQQPGQSLTLIATANQGSEATYESGFVIDKFPISRPNLTFSTLTVSNMSPEDSSIYLCSVRFPNTEAFFGQGTRLTVV.

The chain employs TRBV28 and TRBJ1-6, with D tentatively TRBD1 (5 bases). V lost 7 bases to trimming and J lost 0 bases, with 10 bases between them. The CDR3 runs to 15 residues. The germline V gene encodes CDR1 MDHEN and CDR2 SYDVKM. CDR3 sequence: CASNAGSSYNSPLHF. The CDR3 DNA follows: TGTGCCAGCAATGCAGGGAGCTCCTATAATTCACCCCTCCACTTT.

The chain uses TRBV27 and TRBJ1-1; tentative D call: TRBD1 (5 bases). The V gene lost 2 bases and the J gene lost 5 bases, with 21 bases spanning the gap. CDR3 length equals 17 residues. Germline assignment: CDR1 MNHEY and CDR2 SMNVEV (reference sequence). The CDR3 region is CASSLIGVRRGGTEAFF. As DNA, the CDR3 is TGTGCCAGCAGTTTAATAGGGGTGAGGCGCGGGGGAACTGAAGCTTTCTTT.

The CDR3 loop is CASSLGFNPATNEKLFF. The CDR3 bases are TGTGCCAGCAGCTTAGGGTTTAATCCAGCAACTAATGAAAAACTGTTTTTT. The chain is built from TRBV7-9 and TRBJ1-4; unclear D gene. The germline V and J ends were trimmed by 1 base and 0 bases, with 12 bases remaining between them. The CDR3 has 17 amino acids. Germline V gene lookup returns CDR1 SEHNR and CDR2 FQNEAQ (reference sequence).

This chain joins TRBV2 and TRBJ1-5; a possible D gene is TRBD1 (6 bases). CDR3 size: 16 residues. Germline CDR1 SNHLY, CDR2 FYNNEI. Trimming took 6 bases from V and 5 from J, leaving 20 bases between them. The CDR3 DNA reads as TGTGCCAGCAGATGGGGGGCTAAGGAAAATGATCAGCCCCAGCATTTT. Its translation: CASRWGAKENDQPQHF.

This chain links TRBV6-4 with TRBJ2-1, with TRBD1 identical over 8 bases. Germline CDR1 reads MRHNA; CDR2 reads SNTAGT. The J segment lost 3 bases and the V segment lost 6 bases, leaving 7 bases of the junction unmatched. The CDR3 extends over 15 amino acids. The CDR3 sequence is CASRTDRVSYNEQFF. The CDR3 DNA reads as TGTGCCAGCAGGACGGACAGGGTAAGCTACAATGAGCAGTTCTTC.

CDR3 nucleotides: TGCGCCAGCAGTGAGACGGAGCGGGGGGCGTACACAGATACGCAGTATTTT. This encodes CASSETERGAYTDTQYF. J is TRBJ2-3 and V is TRBV10-2, with 9 bases identical to TRBD2. Trimming at V came to 2 bases and at J to 2 bases, leaving 8 bases not matched to a gene. From germline, CDR1 is WSHSY and CDR2 SAAADI. The CDR3 is made up of 17 amino acids.

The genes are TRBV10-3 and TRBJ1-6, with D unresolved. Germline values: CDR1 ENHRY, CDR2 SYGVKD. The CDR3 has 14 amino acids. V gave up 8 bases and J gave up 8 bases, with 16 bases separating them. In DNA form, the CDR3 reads TGTGCCATCCGAGGACCAATCGGCGATTCACCCCTCCACTTT. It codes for CAIRGPIGDSPLHF.

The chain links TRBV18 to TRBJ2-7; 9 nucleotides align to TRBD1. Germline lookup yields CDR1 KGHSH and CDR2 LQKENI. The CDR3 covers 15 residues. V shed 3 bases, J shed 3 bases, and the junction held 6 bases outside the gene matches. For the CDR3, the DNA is TGTGCCAGCTCACCTGGGACAGGGAAGCTCTACGAGCAGTACTTC. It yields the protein CASSPGTGKLYEQYF.

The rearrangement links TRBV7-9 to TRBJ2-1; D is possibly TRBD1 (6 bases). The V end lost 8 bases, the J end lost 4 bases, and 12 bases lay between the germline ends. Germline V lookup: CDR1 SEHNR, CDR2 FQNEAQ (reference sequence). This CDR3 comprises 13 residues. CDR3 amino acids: CASGRGQYNEQFF. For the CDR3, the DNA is TGTGCCAGCGGACGAGGACAGTACAATGAGCAGTTCTTC.

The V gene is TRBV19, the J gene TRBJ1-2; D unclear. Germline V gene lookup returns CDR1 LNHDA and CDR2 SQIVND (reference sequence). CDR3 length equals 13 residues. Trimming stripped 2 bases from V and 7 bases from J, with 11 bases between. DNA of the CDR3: TGTGCCAGTAGTATATCCAGAGGGAGTGGCTACACCTTC. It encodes CASSISRGSGYTF. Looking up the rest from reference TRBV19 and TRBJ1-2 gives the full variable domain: DGGITQSPKYLFRKEGQNVTLSCEQNLNHDAMYWYRQDPGQGLRLIYYSQIVNDFQKGDIAEGYSVSREKKESFPLTVTSAQKNPTAFYLCASSISRGSGYTFGSGTRLTVV.

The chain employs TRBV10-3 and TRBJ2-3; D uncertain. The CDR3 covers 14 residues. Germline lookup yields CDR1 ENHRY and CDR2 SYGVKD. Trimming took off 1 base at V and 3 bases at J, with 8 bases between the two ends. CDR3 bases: TGTGCCATCAGTGAGTGGCCAGAGACAGATACGCAGTATTTT. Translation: CAISEWPETDTQYF.

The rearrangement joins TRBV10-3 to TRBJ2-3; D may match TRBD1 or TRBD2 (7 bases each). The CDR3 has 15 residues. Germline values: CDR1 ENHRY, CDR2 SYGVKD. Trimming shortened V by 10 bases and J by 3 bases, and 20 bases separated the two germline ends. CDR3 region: CATQGGRWDTDTQYF. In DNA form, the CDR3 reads TGTGCCACTCAGGGGGGGCGGTGGGATACAGATACGCAGTATTTT.